This T cell receptor (beta chain) comes out of a study of cytomegalovirus exposure and HLA in healthy donors. CDR1 and CDR2 from the germline V gene are LNHDA and SQIVND (reference sequence). The ends were cut back, 7 bases at V and 1 base at J, with 11 bases in the middle. CDR3 size: 14 residues. TCRdb's copy holds only in-frame clones and misses some; the assay was immunoSEQ multiplex PCR. The sample yields over 200,000 clones, almost 90% seen once. The chain recombines TRBV19 with TRBJ1-3; D ambiguous. The sequenced sample was PBMCs. This sequence originates from a woman between 18 and 29 years old in good health and CMV-seronegative. The CDR3 protein is CASNSGSSGNTIYF. The CDR3 DNA is TGTGCCAGTAATTCGGGGTCTTCTGGAAACACCATATATTTT.